This T cell receptor beta chain was observed in a study of blood T cell repertoires in COVID-19. In the source study's methods: Counts of nucleated cells, estimated from reference gene primer amplification, were obtained. Generated by immunoSEQ multiplex PCR, the TCRdb table keeps only in-frame clones and is missing some. V, J and clone size are taken as reported in that table, and D and trimming were inferred from the DNA itself. The sample consists of about 120,000 clones, 65% to 80% of them appearing once. The V end lost 5 bases, the J end lost 5 bases, and 7 bases lay between the germline ends. CDR1 LGHDT and CDR2 YNNKEL come from the germline V gene (reference sequence). This CDR3 spans 11 amino acids.

This TCR was sampled from a man aged 45-65 years with acute or convalescent COVID-19. Material: peripheral blood. This chain connects TRBV3-1 (or the pseudogene TRBV3-2) to TRBJ2-7; no firm D call. CDR3 coding DNA: TGTGCCAGCAGCATGGGCCACGAGCAGTACTTC. As protein: CASSMGHEQYF.